This TCR beta chain is drawn from a study of CD8 T cells in ankylosing spondylitis (TCRdb year 2017). Looking at the study overall: The study set out to find disease-linked TCR variants by profiling T cell receptor beta repertoires in ankylosing spondylitis patients and healthy donors. The whole study cohort included 85 to 120 healthy donors and around 25 ankylosing spondylitis patients. Peripheral blood samples were taken, and synovial fluid was additionally collected from ankylosing spondylitis patients.

With regard to this clonotype: Its antigen remains undetermined. Base qualities are not at hand, and no much larger clone is one base apart.

The CDR3, cysteine through phenylalanine, is 15 amino acids long. This entry keeps only the CDR3 DNA: 45 bases, framed from base 1. In the germline V gene, CDR1 corresponds to LGHNA and CDR2 to YNFKEQ. V lost 0 bases and J lost 0 bases; the stretch between them is 8 bases long. Study-level results and caveats: A TCR beta motif made up of several highly homologous amino acid variants appeared to be characteristic of blood from ankylosing spondylitis patients. The disease-linked clones had a CD8+ phenotype and were found at relatively low frequencies in peripheral blood. Some of the motif variants had been reported before in the synovial fluid and blood of reactive arthritis patients, a finding that suggests common disease-initiation mechanisms. Significant enrichment of the disease-linked clones was reported in matched synovial fluid samples from ankylosing spondylitis patients.

The sequencer was an Illumina HiSeq 2500. TCR beta libraries were prepared by quantitative 5'-RACE with molecular barcodes. The paper's processing steps were these. A new computational method based on a probabilistic model of VDJ rearrangement was used to identify disease-linked TCR variants. TCRdb reanalyzed the raw reads on its own, using fastp at Q25 for trimming and MiXCR for clone calling, and kept in-frame beta chains. When rows share a CDR3 protein, they turn into one entry using the most common DNA and genes. TCRdb, not the original authors, processed these V and J calls. The sample profile shows 200,000 to 250,000 distinct CDR3 sequences; around 18% of them were found once. Of the sample, about 44% falls within the top ten clones.

This TCR came from a male donor with ankylosing spondylitis. The V and J segments used are TRBV4-2 and TRBJ1-1; TRBD1 is possibly the D segment (5 matching bases). Sequenced: blood, either unsorted or a sorted T cell fraction (not recorded which). CDR3 protein: CASSQDWDLNTEAFF. The sequenced DNA is TGTGCCAGCAGCCAAGATTGGGACTTGAACACTGAAGCTTTCTTT.